This record concerns one T cell receptor (beta chain) sequence. Individuals aged roughly 18 to 95 years were recruited from fewer than 25 US areas. Allocation to cohorts depended on clinical history reported by the participants. In the study's own analysis: By means of reference gene primer amplification, nucleated cell counts were estimated. Clones were read by immunoSEQ multiplex PCR, and TCRdb kept only the in-frame ones, dropping some. For V, J and clone size, that table is used; D and trimming come from the DNA. The sample holds more than 150,000 clones, roughly 80% seen once. These data originate in a study of blood T cell repertoires in COVID-19. Whole-study context: PBMCs, B-cell-depleted T cells, or T cells provided the cDNA or gDNA that made up the material.

V shed 3 bases, J shed 4 bases, and the junction held 4 bases outside the gene matches. The germline CDR1 and CDR2 sequences are SGHVS and FQNEAQ. The CDR3 spans 14 residues. V and J are TRBV7-8 and TRBJ2-7, with 9 bases aligning to TRBD2. The material sequenced was PBMCs or T cells enriched from blood (not recorded which). The clonotype comes from a woman aged 45 to 65 who had recovered from COVID-19. The CDR3 DNA sequence: TGTGCCAGCAGCTTGCTAGCGGGGCAATACGAGCAGTACTTC. Protein sequence: CASSLLAGQYEQYF.